Each of the 6 T cell receptor beta chains below was sequenced from the same sample in a study of Graves' ophthalmopathy and Graves' hyperthyroidism. Beta-chain TCR CDR3 regions were amplified from RNA transcripts. Second-round multiplex PCR came after a first-round RT-PCR that employed HTBI primers. MiXCR, run by TCRdb on the multiplex PCR reads, gives a single entry per CDR3 protein. The sample holds hundreds of thousands of distinct CDR3 sequences, over 40% seen once. Material for sequencing was peripheral blood. The receptor set was obtained from an adult man with Graves' ophthalmopathy.

The chain links TRBV12-5 to TRBJ1-3; the D is unclear. V lost 2 bases, J lost 0 bases, and 8 bases lay in between. Per germline, CDR1 LGHNT and CDR2 FRNRAP. CDR3 size: 15 residues. The CDR3 DNA reads TGTGCTAGTGGTTTGAAGAACACCTCTGGAAACACCATATATTTT. Residues: CASGLKNTSGNTIYF.

A few counts support this clonotype. This chain links TRBV19 with TRBJ1-4; D may be TRBD1 (5 bases). This CDR3 contains 16 residues. Germline V gene lookup returns CDR1 LNHDA and CDR2 SQIVND (reference sequence). V lost 3 bases to trimming and J lost 0 bases, with 11 bases between them. CDR3 loop: CASSIRGSATNEKLFF. CDR3 DNA sequence: TGTGCCAGTAGTATTAGGGGATCTGCAACTAATGAAAAACTGTTTTTT.

The rearrangement links TRBV2 to TRBJ2-7; 10 nucleotides match TRBD1. Germline V CDR1 and CDR2: SNHLY, FYNNEI. The CDR3 sequence is 13 residues long. V lost 8 bases, J lost 6 bases, and 7 bases stayed unmatched. CDR3 amino acids: CASPLGQGGEQYF. CDR3 sequence (DNA): TGTGCCAGCCCACTCGGACAGGGGGGCGAGCAGTACTTC.

In its sample, this clonotype was seen a few times. The V gene is TRBV12-5, the J gene TRBJ1-1; TRBD1 might be the D (6 bases). CDR1 and CDR2 from the germline V gene are LGHNT and FRNRAP. V lost 1 base and J lost 8, with 11 bases in between. This CDR3 comprises 13 residues. In DNA form, the CDR3 reads TGTGCTAGTGGTTTGGAACCGGGGGGCGAAGCTTTCTTT. Translated: CASGLEPGGEAFF.

This clonotype occurred many times. The genes are TRBV25-1 and TRBJ1-2; D is uncertain. V lost 3 bases, J lost 7 bases, and 9 bases lay in between. This CDR3 spans 12 amino acids. CDR1 MGHDK and CDR2 SYGVNS come from the germline V gene. CDR3 in amino acids: CASSDISGGYTF. The CDR3 coding sequence is TGTGCCAGCAGTGACATCTCCGGTGGCTACACCTTC.

Regarding this clonotype: This may stem from a read error, because a much larger clone lies one nucleotide away. This rearrangement joins TRBV6-6 to TRBJ1-1; D might be TRBD1 (5 bases). Germline lookup yields CDR1 MNHNY and CDR2 SVGAGI (reference sequence). Trimming removed 6 bases at V and 5 bases at J, with 7 bases between. The CDR3 sequence is 11 residues long. The CDR3 nucleotides read TGTGCCAGCAGGGGGGAGACTGAAGCTTTCTTT. Its translation is CASRGETEAFF.